The clone carrying this T cell receptor (beta chain) was observed at least ten times. Germline assignment: CDR1 DFQATT and CDR2 SNEGSKA (reference sequence). The trim removed 6 bases at V and 8 bases at J, leaving 4 bases unmatched. The CDR3 is made up of 11 amino acids. The data were taken from a study of Graves' ophthalmopathy and Graves' hyperthyroidism. TCR beta CDR3 amplification used RNA transcripts. The library came from an HTBI-primed first-round RT-PCR and a second-round multiplex PCR. Each CDR3 protein gets one entry after TCRdb re-called the multiplex PCR reads with MiXCR. The table shows 150,000 or so distinct CDR3 sequences, with around two fifths occurring only once. Ophthalmopathy-affected donors exhibited moderate-to-severe activity, CAS ≥3, NOSPECS ≥4, and duration under 3 months. The PBMCs were taken from more than 8 ml of fresh peripheral blood.

The V call is TRBV20-1, the J call TRBJ1-1; the match to TRBD1 covers 9 bases. This clonotype was sampled from a woman in her 40s with Graves' ophthalmopathy. The sequenced sample was peripheral blood. CDR3 sequence reads: CSAPGTGEAFF. CDR3 DNA sequence: TGCAGTGCCCCCGGGACAGGGGAAGCTTTCTTT.